These T cell receptor beta chains were read from a single sample in a study of T cells in Graves' hyperthyroidism and ophthalmopathy. Using its own MiXCR run on the multiplex PCR reads, TCRdb lists one record per CDR3 protein. The table shows around 280,000 distinct CDR3 sequences, with roughly an eighth occurring only once. The sequencing input was blood. These receptors all stem from a woman aged 40 to 50 with Graves' hyperthyroidism. CDR3s include the opening cysteine and the closing phenylalanine or tryptophan. D genes are given only for firm matches. The listing skips clone size in some rows; elsewhere it reads once, few, many or a size class.

V gene,clone size,J gene,D gene,CDR3 protein,CDR3 DNA
TRBV7-8,many,TRBJ2-2,TRBD2,CASSSILAGEGSTGELFF,TGTGCCAGCAGCTCGATACTAGCGGGAGAGGGAAGTACCGGGGAGCTGTTTTTT
TRBV7-9,many,TRBJ1-2,TRBD1,CASSPRDRGDGYTF,TGTGCCAGCAGCCCCCGGGACAGGGGGGATGGCTACACCTTC
TRBV30,many,TRBJ1-2,NA,CAWSRSYYGYTF,TGTGCCTGGAGCAGAAGCTACTATGGCTACACCTTC
TRBV20-1,many,TRBJ2-7,TRBD2,CSARDGRGGEQYF,TGCAGTGCTAGAGACGGGAGGGGCGGAGAGCAGTACTTC
TRBV24-1,many,TRBJ2-3,NA,CATRDREADTQYF,TGTGCCACCAGAGACAGGGAGGCAGATACGCAGTATTTT
TRBV7-2,many,TRBJ2-7,TRBD1,CASSLGGQPTGYEQYF,TGTGCCAGCAGCTTAGGGGGACAGCCGACGGGCTACGAGCAGTACTTC
TRBV12-3/TRBV12-4,many,TRBJ1-2,NA,CASQGQIGGYTF,TGTGCCAGCCAAGGACAGATCGGTGGCTACACCTTC
TRBV11-2,NA,TRBJ2-4,TRBD2,CASSFGLAEYF,TGTGCCAGCAGCTTCGGACTAGCGGAGTACTTC
TRBV18,NA,TRBJ2-1,TRBD2,CASSPGAGRTRNNEQFF,TGTGCCAGCTCACCTGGGGCGGGCCGGACTAGAAACAATGAGCAGTTCTTC
TRBV20-1,many,TRBJ1-4,TRBD1,CSARDQGAVEKLFF,TGCAGTGCTAGAGATCAGGGGGCAGTTGAAAAACTGTTTTTT
TRBV30,many,TRBJ1-5,NA,CAWSGFANQPQHF,TGTGCCTGGAGTGGGTTCGCCAATCAGCCCCAGCATTTT
TRBV5-6,many,TRBJ1-2,NA,CASSSKEKSYGYTF,TGTGCCAGCAGCTCGAAGGAGAAATCCTATGGCTACACCTTC
TRBV5-1,many,TRBJ1-5,NA,CASSLAGTYNQPQHF,TGCGCCAGCAGCTTGGCCGGGACATACAATCAGCCCCAGCATTTT
TRBV18,NA,TRBJ1-1,NA,CASSPGLNPEAFF,TGTGCCAGCTCACCGGGGCTAAACCCTGAAGCTTTCTTT
TRBV29-1,NA,TRBJ2-1,TRBD2,CSVGKLAGVGEQFF,TGCAGCGTTGGAAAGCTAGCGGGAGTTGGCGAGCAGTTCTTC
TRBV7-8,many,TRBJ2-5,NA,CASSFGYGLGGETQYF,TGTGCCAGCAGCTTTGGTTACGGCCTGGGGGGAGAGACCCAGTACTTC
TRBV6-2/TRBV6-3,NA,TRBJ1-5,TRBD1,CASSTGGRPQHF,TGTGCCAGCAGTACAGGGGGGCGGCCCCAGCATTTT
TRBV5-1,NA,TRBJ2-6,NA,CASSRTAGANVLTF,TGCGCCAGCAGCCGGACAGCTGGGGCCAACGTCCTGACTTTC
TRBV7-2,many,TRBJ2-5,NA,CASSLESTGQETQYF,TGTGCCAGCAGCTTAGAATCGACAGGCCAAGAGACCCAGTACTTC
TRBV5-8,many,TRBJ2-3,TRBD1,CASKPPGQGPDTQYF,TGTGCCAGCAAACCCCCGGGACAGGGACCAGATACGCAGTATTTT
TRBV7-2,many,TRBJ2-5,TRBD2,CASSLAVLAGGPGETQYF,TGTGCCAGCAGCTTAGCGGTCCTAGCGGGAGGGCCGGGGGAGACCCAGTACTTC
TRBV5-8,many,TRBJ1-1,NA,CASSSSAFSFEAFF,TGTGCCAGCAGCTCGTCGGCCTTTTCGTTTGAAGCTTTCTTT
TRBV7-9,many,TRBJ1-2,NA,CASSFPGLHPYGYTF,TGTGCCAGCAGCTTCCCCGGGTTACACCCCTATGGCTACACCTTC
TRBV12-3/TRBV12-4,NA,TRBJ2-2,NA,CASSFNRDTGELFF,TGTGCCAGCAGCTTTAACAGAGACACCGGGGAGCTGTTTTTT
TRBV6-1,NA,TRBJ2-1,NA,CASGDFPNEQFF,TGTGCCAGCGGGGATTTTCCGAATGAGCAGTTCTTC
TRBV7-9,NA,TRBJ2-3,TRBD2,CASSFLAGATDTQYF,TGTGCCAGCAGCTTCTTAGCGGGAGCGACAGATACGCAGTATTTT
TRBV5-5,many,TRBJ2-7,TRBD1,CASSFWTGGSYEQYF,TGTGCCAGCAGCTTCTGGACAGGGGGTTCCTACGAGCAGTACTTC
TRBV18,once,TRBJ2-7,NA,CASSPPGGTYEQYF,TGTGCCAGCTCACCACCTGGCGGAACCTACGAGCAGTACTTC